These T cell receptor beta chains were read from a single sample in a study of blood T cell repertoires in COVID-19. TCRdb's table, derived via immunoSEQ multiplex PCR, lists solely in-frame clones and lacks some. The table includes some 150,000 clones, approximately 85% detected once. The sample consisted of peripheral blood. The receptors here all came from a woman between 55 and 75 years old with COVID-19, enrolled during active disease. The CDR3 runs from the conserved cysteine through the conserved F or W. A D gene is named only where the DNA matches it firmly. Expanded clones are given a class, and other clones once, few, many or no size at all.

>TRBD2|TRBV7-3|TRBJ2-2|.
TGTGCCAGCAGCTTCACTAGCGGGCTCACCGGGGAGCTGTTTTTT
CASSFTSGLTGELFF
>.|TRBV4-3|TRBJ2-2|.
TGCGCCAGCAGCCAAGATCAGGACAGAAGAGGCCCCGGGGAGCTGTTTTTT
CASSQDQDRRGPGELFF
>.|TRBV5-6|TRBJ1-1|few
TGTGCCAGCAGCGGGTTACAGGGACCCACTGAAGCTTTCTTT
CASSGLQGPTEAFF
>.|TRBV5-1|TRBJ1-2|.
TGCGCCAGCAGCCCGACAGACTATGGCTACACCTTC
CASSPTDYGYTF
>TRBD2|TRBV18|TRBJ2-3|once
TGTGCCAGCTCAAACGCGGGGGGTTTCACAGATACGCAGTATTTT
CASSNAGGFTDTQYF
>TRBD2|TRBV10-2|TRBJ2-3|.
TGCGCCAGCAGTGGTATGACTAGCGGGGGTGGAGATACGCAGTATTTT
CASSGMTSGGGDTQYF
>.|TRBV5-1|TRBJ1-1|.
TGCGCCAGCAGTCTGGGAAGGGGCACTGAAGCTTTCTTT
CASSLGRGTEAFF
>.|TRBV11-2|TRBJ1-4|.
TGTGCCAGCAGCTTAGAAGGGGCCGGGGAAAAACTGTTTTTT
CASSLEGAGEKLFF
>TRBD1|TRBV4-1|TRBJ2-3|.
TGCGCCAGCAGCCGAGGAGACAGGGGAACAGATACGCAGTATTTT
CASSRGDRGTDTQYF
>TRBD1|TRBV12-3/TRBV12-4|TRBJ1-5|.
TGTGCCAGTGGGACAGGAGACAATCAGCCCCAGCATTTT
CASGTGDNQPQHF
>.|TRBV15|TRBJ2-5|.
TGTGCCACCAGCAGACCCACAACAGGTTATCGCTGGAAGACCCAGTACTTC
CATSRPTTGYRWKTQYF
>TRBD2|TRBV5-4|TRBJ2-5|.
TGTGCCAGCAGCTTAGCGCGGGGGGCCCAAGAGACCCAGTACTTC
CASSLARGAQETQYF
>.|TRBV24-1|TRBJ2-3|.
TGTGCCACCAGTGATCCGGGGGATACGCAGTATTTT
CATSDPGDTQYF
>.|TRBV7-6|TRBJ2-1|.
TGTGCCAGCAGCTTAGCAGGGGCCTCCTACAATGAGCAGTTCTTC
CASSLAGASYNEQFF
>.|TRBV10-2|TRBJ1-1|.
TGCGCCAGCATCAGACAGAGCATGAACACTGAAGCTTTCTTT
CASIRQSMNTEAFF
>.|TRBV12-3/TRBV12-4|TRBJ1-1|.
TGTGCCAGCAGCCGGGGGGACACTGAAGCTTTCTTT
CASSRGDTEAFF
>TRBD1|TRBV29-1|TRBJ1-2|.
TGCAGCGTCGGACAGGGGGATGGCTACACCTTC
CSVGQGDGYTF
>TRBD2|TRBV6-1|TRBJ2-1|.
TGTGCCAGCAGTGAGGCGGGGGAAGCCTACAATGAGCAGTTCTTC
CASSEAGEAYNEQFF
>.|TRBV12-5|TRBJ1-6|.
TGTGCTAGTGGTTCGAGGGCTTCCAATTCACCCCTCCACTTT
CASGSRASNSPLHF
>.|TRBV7-3|TRBJ2-1|few
TGTGCCAGCACCTTAGAGCCGCTCGGGTGGAATGAGCAGTTCTTC
CASTLEPLGWNEQFF
>.|TRBV7-9|TRBJ1-1|.
TGTGCCAGCAGCTTAGATATGGCAGGGTCTACTTTCTTT
CASSLDMAGSTFF
>.|TRBV7-8|TRBJ1-2|once
TGTGCCAGCAGCTTAGCGACAGACTATGGCTACACCTTC
CASSLATDYGYTF
>TRBD2|TRBV5-1|TRBJ2-5|.
TGCGCCAGCAGCCGGGGGGGCGCGCTCAAACAAGAGACCCAGTACTTC
CASSRGGALKQETQYF
>TRBD2|TRBV5-1|TRBJ2-3|.
TGCGCCAGCAGCTCCCGACTAGCAAGATCCGACACAGATACGCAGTATTTT
CASSSRLARSDTDTQYF
>.|TRBV7-8|TRBJ1-5|.
TGTGCCAGCAGCTTGGGAGGGGCGGGTCAGCCCCAGCATTTT
CASSLGGAGQPQHF
>.|TRBV6-5|TRBJ2-7|.
TGTGCCAGCAGTTACTCGATCCAGGGGGGAGGCTACGAGCAGTACTTC
CASSYSIQGGGYEQYF
>.|TRBV7-9|TRBJ2-3|.
TGTGCCAGCAGCTTACCCCTATCGGACTTCCGAGATACGCAGTATTTT
CASSLPLSDFRDTQYF
>TRBD2|TRBV14|TRBJ2-5|.
TGTGCCAGCAGCCCATTAGCGGGGGGGTTCCAAGAGACCCAGTACTTC
CASSPLAGGFQETQYF
>TRBD1|TRBV29-1|TRBJ1-2|.
TGCAGCGTGGGAAACGACAGGGCGACGCTTAACTATGGCTACACCTTC
CSVGNDRATLNYGYTF
>.|TRBV7-8|TRBJ1-2|.
TGTGCCAGCAGCCACAGGGTAGGGGATTATGGCTACACCTTC
CASSHRVGDYGYTF
>TRBD1|TRBV19|TRBJ1-5|.
TGTGCCAGTAGCGATGACAGGGCCCAGCCCCAGCATTTT
CASSDDRAQPQHF
>.|TRBV5-1|TRBJ2-7|.
TGCGCCAGCAGCTTACAGGCAACCTCCTACGAGCAGTACTTC
CASSLQATSYEQYF
>.|TRBV4-2|TRBJ1-5|.
TGTGCCAGCAGCCAAGACCTCAATCAGCCCCAGCATTTT
CASSQDLNQPQHF
>TRBD1|TRBV7-3|TRBJ2-7|.
TGTGCCAGCAGCTTAGGGACAGGGGAGGGCGACGAGCAGTACTTC
CASSLGTGEGDEQYF
>TRBD1|TRBV19|TRBJ1-2|once
TGTGCCAGTAGTTCCACAAGCCGGGACAGGGGCGGTCAGGGCTACACCTTC
CASSSTSRDRGGQGYTF
>.|TRBV6-2/TRBV6-3|TRBJ2-5|.
TGTGCCAGCAGTTATGGGCCGCCACCCCAAGAGACCCAGTACTTC
CASSYGPPPQETQYF
>TRBD2|TRBV19|TRBJ2-7|.
TGTGCCAGTAGTGCCTGGACTAGCGGGGGAGAGCAGTACTTC
CASSAWTSGGEQYF
>TRBD2|TRBV27|TRBJ2-1|.
TGTGCCAGCAGTTCGGGGGGGAGCTCCTACAATGAGCAGTTCTTC
CASSSGGSSYNEQFF
>.|TRBV12-2|TRBJ2-7|.
TGTGCAAGTCGCTTAGCGCGGTGTACCCCTACCTACGAGCAGTACTTC
CASRLARCTPTYEQYF
>.|TRBV11-3|TRBJ1-1|.
TGTGCCAGCAGCTTAGACGGGGGGGACACTGAAGCTTTCTTT
CASSLDGGDTEAFF
>TRBD1|TRBV27|TRBJ1-6|few
TGTGCCAGCAGTTTTAACCGGGACAGGGCTGTTAATTCACCCCTCCACTTT
CASSFNRDRAVNSPLHF
>TRBD1|TRBV6-1|TRBJ2-2|many
TGTGCCAGCAGTGGCGGGACAGGGTATGTGGCCGGGGAGCTGTTTTTT
CASSGGTGYVAGELFF
>TRBD1|TRBV7-8|TRBJ1-5|.
TGTGCCAGCAGCTCGGGACAGTCAAGAAATCAGCCCCAGCATTTT
CASSSGQSRNQPQHF
>TRBD1|TRBV4-1|TRBJ1-2|.
TGCGCCAGCAGCCAAGAACGAGGGGGCTTATTCTATGGCTACACCTTC
CASSQERGGLFYGYTF
>.|TRBV24-1|TRBJ2-5|medium-sized
TGTGCCACCAGTGATTTGGGTACGCAGGGGTTTCCTCAAGAGACCCAGTACTTC
CATSDLGTQGFPQETQYF
>.|TRBV2|TRBJ2-5|.
TGTGCCAGCAGTCCGCGGACTTCCCAAGAGACCCAGTACTTC
CASSPRTSQETQYF
>TRBD1|TRBV5-5|TRBJ1-1|.
TGTGCCAGCAGCGTGGACAGGGGGGCGGCTGAAGCTTTCTTT
CASSVDRGAAEAFF
>TRBD1|TRBV18|TRBJ2-3|.
TGTGCCAGCTCACCATCGGGACAGAGTCTAAGCACAGATACGCAGTATTTT
CASSPSGQSLSTDTQYF
>TRBD2|TRBV29-1|TRBJ2-3|.
TGCAGCGTTCTTCGCCGGACTAGCGGGGCGGATACGCAGTATTTT
CSVLRRTSGADTQYF
>.|TRBV12-5|TRBJ1-2|once
TGTGCTAGTGGTTCCCACGCCCTCGGGGATGGCTACACCTTC
CASGSHALGDGYTF
>.|TRBV24-1|TRBJ2-3|.
TGTGCCACCAGTGATTTGCCGGGGGGCACAGATACGCAGTATTTT
CATSDLPGGTDTQYF
>TRBD1|TRBV4-3|TRBJ2-7|.
TGCGCCAGCAGCCTAATAGGACAGGGGTCCTACGAGCAGTACTTC
CASSLIGQGSYEQYF
>.|TRBV5-4|TRBJ2-6|.
TGTGCCAGCAGCTTGACAATTTATGGCTCTGGGGCCAACGTCCTGACTTTC
CASSLTIYGSGANVLTF
>.|TRBV2|TRBJ1-2|once
TGTGCCAGCAGTGGCCTAAAAGTGAGTGGCTACACCTTC
CASSGLKVSGYTF
>.|TRBV4-3|TRBJ1-1|.
TGCGCCAGCAGCCAATGGGGGGAGGGGACTGAAGCTTTCTTT
CASSQWGEGTEAFF
>TRBD1|TRBV18|TRBJ2-7|once
TGTGCCAGCTCACCCGAGGCCGGGACAGGGGTCTACGAGCAGTACTTC
CASSPEAGTGVYEQYF
>TRBD1|TRBV27|TRBJ1-1|.
TGTGCCAGCAGTTCCCACAGGGGTACTGAAGCTTTCTTT
CASSSHRGTEAFF
>TRBD2|TRBV4-3|TRBJ2-3|.
TGCGCCAGCAGCCAAGCTTTCCTAGCGGGTGGCACAGATACGCAGTATTTT
CASSQAFLAGGTDTQYF
>.|TRBV6-4|TRBJ1-3|.
TGTGCCAGCCCTGGACAGTTCTCTGGAAACACCATATATTTT
CASPGQFSGNTIYF
>.|TRBV7-9|TRBJ1-2|.
TGTGCCAGCAGCTTGACAGCCCAAAACTATGGCTACACCTTC
CASSLTAQNYGYTF